These 9 T cell receptor beta chains originate from one sample sequenced in a study of T-cell memory formation after mild COVID-19. MiXCR, applied by TCRdb to the 5' RACE reads, yields one record per CDR3 protein. Here the sample spans 300,000 to 350,000 distinct CDR3 sequences, approximately 14% being singletons. The material sequenced was PBMCs or a T cell subset sorted from them (not recorded which). The receptors originated from a man aged 18 to 35 who had mild COVID-19 (a few samples of this study predate the infection). Cell type and time point are not known.

J is TRBJ2-1 and V is TRBV28, with D unclear. The V gene lost 7 bases and the J gene lost 5 bases, with 12 bases spanning the gap. The length of the CDR3 is 13 residues. Germline lookup yields CDR1 MDHEN and CDR2 SYDVKM. The CDR3 bases are TGTGCCAGCATATCACCGGTCAACAATGAGCAGTTCTTC. Translation: CASISPVNNEQFF.

This clonotype was seen only a few times. The genes are TRBV30 and TRBJ2-5; TRBD2 is a possible D gene (6 bases). Germline CDR1 GTSNPN, CDR2 SVGIG (reference sequence). V lost 4 bases and J lost 5, with 11 bases in between. CDR3 size: 12 residues. DNA for the CDR3: TGTGCCTGGAAGGGACTTTGGGAGACCCAGTACTTC. Its protein is CAWKGLWETQYF.

This clonotype was detected ten times or more. V gene TRBV5-1 combines with J gene TRBJ2-3, with 10 bases aligning to TRBD1. The germline V gene encodes CDR1 SGHRS and CDR2 YFSETQ. V was clipped by 1 base and J by 3 bases; unmatched bases: 14. CDR3 length: 19 amino acids. CDR3 region: CASSLTGTGVGGPTDTQYF. CDR3 sequence (DNA): TGCGCCAGCAGCTTGACCGGGACAGGGGTCGGGGGGCCAACAGATACGCAGTATTTT.

This clonotype was recorded a few times. The chain carries TRBV7-9 and TRBJ2-4, with unresolved D. The CDR3 loop spans 13 amino acids. Germline V lookup: CDR1 SEHNR, CDR2 FQNEAQ (reference sequence). Deletions cut 4 bases from V and 9 bases from J, with 13 bases between. The CDR3 sequence is CASSSLQLGIQYF. Here the CDR3 DNA reads TGTGCCAGCAGCTCCCTACAGTTAGGCATTCAGTACTTC.

This clonotype showed up many times. This chain connects TRBV7-2 to TRBJ1-5; no clear D. The CDR3 contains 12 residues. Per the germline V gene, CDR1 is SGHTA and CDR2 is FQGNSA. The V end lost 2 bases, the J end lost 6 bases, and 5 bases lay between the germline ends. The CDR3 is CASSLIGQPQHF. The CDR3 DNA reads TGTGCCAGCAGCTTAATTGGTCAGCCCCAGCATTTT. Full variable domain (outside the CDR3, taken from reference TRBV7-2 and TRBJ1-5): GAGVSQSPSNKVTEKGKDVELRCDPISGHTALYWYRQSLGQGLEFLIYFQGNSAPDKSGLPSDRFSAERTGGSVSTLTIQRTQQEDSAVYLCASSLIGQPQHFGDGTRLSIL.

The rearrangement uses TRBV4-3 and TRBJ2-4, with 8 bases lining up with TRBD2. The CDR3 loop spans 17 amino acids. V was pared by 2 bases and J by 0 bases, with 6 bases of the junction left unmatched. The germline V gene encodes CDR1 LGHNA and CDR2 YSLEER. The CDR3 is CASSQQGLGLAKNIQYF. Here the CDR3 DNA reads TGCGCCAGCAGCCAACAGGGACTAGGACTAGCCAAAAACATTCAGTACTTC.

This clonotype was counted a few times. The chain is built from TRBV20-1 and TRBJ2-2; 8 bases are a match to TRBD1. CDR1 and CDR2 (germline): DFQATT, SNEGSKA (reference sequence). The CDR3 consists of 17 residues. Unmatched junction bases numbered 13, after V lost 1 base and J lost 6 bases. DNA for the CDR3: TGCAGTGCTAGAGTGATAGGACAGGGCATCCACCCCGGGGAGCTGTTTTTT. Its protein is CSARVIGQGIHPGELFF.

This clonotype was seen repeatedly, ten times or more. This sequence joins TRBV7-2 and TRBJ2-2, with 7 bases that match TRBD1. CDR1 SGHTA and CDR2 FQGNSA come from the germline V gene. CDR3 length: 14 residues. Trimming took 5 bases from V and 6 from J; bases not matched to a gene: 6. As DNA, the CDR3 is TGTGCCAGCAGCCCGGACAGGCGGGCCGGGGAGCTGTTTTTT. This translates into CASSPDRRAGELFF.

This clonotype was found a few times. The chain couples TRBV28 to TRBJ2-6; D gene unclear. The germline V gene encodes CDR1 MDHEN and CDR2 SYDVKM. There are 15 residues in the CDR3. Trimming removed 6 bases from V and 0 bases from J, with 9 bases in between. CDR3 loop: CASRPRLSGANVLTF. CDR3 bases: TGTGCCAGCAGACCGAGGCTCTCTGGGGCCAACGTCCTGACTTTC.